What follows is one T cell receptor beta chain and its context. Additional DNA sequences in this sample encode the identical CDR3. The sample originates from a study of blood T cell repertoires in COVID-19. Study-level background: Sources were T cells, B-cell-depleted T cells, or PBMCs; the material itself was cDNA or gDNA.

Data came from immunoSEQ multiplex PCR; TCRdb stores just in-frame clones and leaves some out. Of 200,000 or so clones detected, roughly 79% appear once; the ten largest clones hold about 12%. Germline lookup yields CDR1 SGDLS and CDR2 YYNGEE. The CDR3 is 15 residues long. Trimming at V came to 4 bases and at J to 4 bases, leaving 7 bases not matched to a gene. Sequences were obtained from peripheral blood. The V and J genes are TRBV9 and TRBJ2-1, with 8 bases fitting TRBD2. This receptor was obtained from a woman at least 80 years old with COVID-19, enrolled during active disease. CDR3 sequence (DNA): TGTGCCAGCAGCCCCCGGAGCGGGGGTTACAATGAGCAGTTCTTC. Amino acid sequence: CASSPRSGGYNEQFF. Full variable domain (rest looked up from reference TRBV9 and TRBJ2-1): DSGVTQTPKHLITATGQRVTLRCSPRSGDLSVYWYQQSLDQGLQFLIQYYNGEERAKGNILERFSAQQFPDLHSELNLSSLELGDSALYFCASSPRSGGYNEQFFGPGTRLTVL.